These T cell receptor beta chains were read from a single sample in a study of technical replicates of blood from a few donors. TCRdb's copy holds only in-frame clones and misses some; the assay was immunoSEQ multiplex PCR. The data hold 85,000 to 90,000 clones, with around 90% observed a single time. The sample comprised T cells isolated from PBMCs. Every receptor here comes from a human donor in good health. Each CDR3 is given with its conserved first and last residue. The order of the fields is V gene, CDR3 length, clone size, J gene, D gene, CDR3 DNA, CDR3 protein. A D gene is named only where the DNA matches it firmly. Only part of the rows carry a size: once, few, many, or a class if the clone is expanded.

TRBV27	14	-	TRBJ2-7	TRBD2	TGTGCCAGCAGTTTAGGCGGGGGAGCCTACGAGCAGTACTTC	CASSLGGGAYEQYF
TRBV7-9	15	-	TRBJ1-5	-	TGTGCCAGCAGCCAAGAGGCGGGGAAAAATCAGCCCCAGCATTTT	CASSQEAGKNQPQHF
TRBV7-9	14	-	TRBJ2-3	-	TGTGCCAGCAGCTTAGGAGCTAGCACAGATACGCAGTATTTT	CASSLGASTDTQYF
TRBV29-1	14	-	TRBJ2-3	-	TGCAGCGTGGAGCCTCGGCTGAACACGGATACGCAGTATTTT	CSVEPRLNTDTQYF
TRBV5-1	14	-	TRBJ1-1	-	TGCGCCAGCAGCTTGCCTTCTCAGCGGATTCAAGCTTTCTTT	CASSLPSQRIQAFF
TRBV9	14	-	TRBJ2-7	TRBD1	TGTGCCAGCAGCGACGGGACAGCCCTCGACGAGCAGTACTTC	CASSDGTALDEQYF
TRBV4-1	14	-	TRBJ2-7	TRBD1	TGCGCCAGCAGCACCGGGACAGGGAGGGGTCGGCAGTACTTC	CASSTGTGRGRQYF
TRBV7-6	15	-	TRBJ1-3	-	TGTGCCAGCAGCCTCGCCGAGGGACAATGGAACACCATATATTTT	CASSLAEGQWNTIYF
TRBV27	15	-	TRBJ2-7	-	TGTGCCAGCAGTCGTGCGGGTGTAAGCTCCTACGAGCAGTACTTC	CASSRAGVSSYEQYF
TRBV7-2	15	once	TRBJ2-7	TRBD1	TGTGCCAGCAGCACTAGGCGGACAGGATCCTACGAGCAGTACTTC	CASSTRRTGSYEQYF
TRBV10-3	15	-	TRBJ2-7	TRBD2	TGTGCCATCAGTAATCAGACTAGCGGGCAACGGGAGCAGTACTTC	CAISNQTSGQREQYF
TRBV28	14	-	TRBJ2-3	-	TGTGCCAGCACCACCGCCGGAGTCGCAGATACGCAGTATTTT	CASTTAGVADTQYF
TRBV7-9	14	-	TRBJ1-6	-	TGTGCCAGCAGACCCACAGGACAGAATTCACCCCTCCACTTT	CASRPTGQNSPLHF
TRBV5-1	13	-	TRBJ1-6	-	TGCGCCAGCAGCTTGCAGATAAATTCACCCCTCCACTTT	CASSLQINSPLHF
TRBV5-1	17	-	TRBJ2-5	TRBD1	TGCGCCAGCAGCTTTTCGTGGACAGGGGGGAGGAAAGAGACCCAGTACTTC	CASSFSWTGGRKETQYF
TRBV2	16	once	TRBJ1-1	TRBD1	TGTGCCAGCAGTGAAGGTAGGACAGGTCGGAACACTGAAGCTTTCTTT	CASSEGRTGRNTEAFF
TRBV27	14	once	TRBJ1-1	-	TGTGCCAGCAGCCGCAACGGACAGACTATAGAAGCTTTCTTT	CASSRNGQTIEAFF
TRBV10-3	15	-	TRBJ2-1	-	TGTGCCATCAGTGAGAAGGAGGACTCCTACAATGAGCAGTTCTTC	CAISEKEDSYNEQFF
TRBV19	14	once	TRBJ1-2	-	TGTGCCAGTAGTATTCCCTCGAGGATCTATGGCTACACCTTC	CASSIPSRIYGYTF
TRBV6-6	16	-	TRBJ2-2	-	TGTGCCAGCAGTTACGCGGGGACAGTACCCCTCGGGGAGCTGTTTTTT	CASSYAGTVPLGELFF
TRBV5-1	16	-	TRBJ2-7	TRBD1	TGCGCCAGCAGCTTTAGTCCCGGGACAGAGACCTACGAGCAGTACTTC	CASSFSPGTETYEQYF
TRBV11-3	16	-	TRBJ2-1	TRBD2	TGTGCCAGCAGCTTAGGGAGCGGGAGGGCCGTGAATGAGCAGTTCTTC	CASSLGSGRAVNEQFF
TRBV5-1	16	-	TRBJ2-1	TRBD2	TGCGCCAGCAGTTTAATATTTAGCGGGGGGGCAAATGAGCAGTTCTTC	CASSLIFSGGANEQFF
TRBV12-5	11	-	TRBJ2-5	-	TGTGCTAGTGGTTTCTCAGAGACCCAGTACTTC	CASGFSETQYF
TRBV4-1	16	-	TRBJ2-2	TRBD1	TGCGCCAGCAGCCATGCCGGGACAGGTCACACCGGGGAGCTGTTTTTT	CASSHAGTGHTGELFF
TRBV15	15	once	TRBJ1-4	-	TGTGCCACCAGCCCGGGAGGTTCAACTAATGAAAAACTGTTTTTT	CATSPGGSTNEKLFF
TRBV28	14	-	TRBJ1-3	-	TGTGCCAGCAGTTGGGCAGGGGTGCAATTCACCATATATTTT	CASSWAGVQFTIYF
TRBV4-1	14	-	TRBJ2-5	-	TGCGCCAGCAGCCAAGTTCCAGGGGAGGAGACCCAGTACTTC	CASSQVPGEETQYF
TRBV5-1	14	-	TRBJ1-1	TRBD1	TGCGCCAGCAGCTTGGGACAGGGAATAGCTGAAGCTTTCTTT	CASSLGQGIAEAFF
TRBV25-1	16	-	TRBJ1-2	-	TGTGCCAGCAGTGAAGGAGGTACCTTACAAAACTATGGCTACACCTTC	CASSEGGTLQNYGYTF
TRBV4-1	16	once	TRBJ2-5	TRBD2	TGCGCCAGCAGCCAAGTCCTACTAGCGGGAGGGGAGACCCAGTACTTC	CASSQVLLAGGETQYF
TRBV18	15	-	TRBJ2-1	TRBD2	TGTGCCAGCTCACCAGGCCTAGCGGGAGGGGTGGAGCAGTTCTTC	CASSPGLAGGVEQFF
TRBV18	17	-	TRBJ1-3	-	TGTGCCAGCTCCCATCCAGGCGGGAGGGACCCTGGAAACACCATATATTTT	CASSHPGGRDPGNTIYF
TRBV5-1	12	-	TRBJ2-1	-	TGCGCCAGCAGCTTGTCTTCCAATGAGCAGTTCTTC	CASSLSSNEQFF
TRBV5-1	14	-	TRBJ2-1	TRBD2	TGCGCCAGCAGCTTGGTTGGTAGCGGGAATGAGCAGTTCTTC	CASSLVGSGNEQFF
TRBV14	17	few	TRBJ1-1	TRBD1	TGTGCCAGCAGTCTTACCGGGACAGTTCGGATGAACACTGAAGCTTTCTTT	CASSLTGTVRMNTEAFF
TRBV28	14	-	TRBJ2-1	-	TGTGCCAGCAGTTCCCCGTCGTTAAACAATGAGCAGTTCTTC	CASSSPSLNNEQFF
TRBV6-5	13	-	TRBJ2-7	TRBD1	TGTGCCAGCAGTGGGGACAGGGGAGACGAGCAGTACTTC	CASSGDRGDEQYF
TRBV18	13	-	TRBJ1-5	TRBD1	TGTGCCAGTGCGGACAGGGGCAATCAGCCCCAGCATTTT	CASADRGNQPQHF
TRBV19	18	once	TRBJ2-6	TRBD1	TGTGCCAGCGGGACAGGGGGCGTTTTTTACTCTGGGGCCAACGTCCTGACTTTC	CASGTGGVFYSGANVLTF
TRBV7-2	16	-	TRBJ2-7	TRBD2	TGTGCCAGCAGCTTAGGTAGACTAGCGGGGGGGTACGAGCAGTACTTC	CASSLGRLAGGYEQYF
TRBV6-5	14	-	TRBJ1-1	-	TGTGCCAGCAGTTACTCCCGGGGGAACACTGAAGCTTTCTTT	CASSYSRGNTEAFF
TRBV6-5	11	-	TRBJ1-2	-	TGTGCCAGCAGTTACGGGCTCGGCTACACCTTC	CASSYGLGYTF
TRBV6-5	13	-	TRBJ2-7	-	TGTGCCAGCAGTTACTCGAAGCTCTACGAGCAGTACTTC	CASSYSKLYEQYF
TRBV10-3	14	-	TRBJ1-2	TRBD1	TGTGCCATAGGAAAGACAGGGAACCCCTGTGGCTACACCTTC	CAIGKTGNPCGYTF
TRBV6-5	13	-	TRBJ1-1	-	TGTGCCAGCAGGGGGGGATTGAACACTGAAGCTTTCTTT	CASRGGLNTEAFF
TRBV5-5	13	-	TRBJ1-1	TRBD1	TGTGCCAGCAGTTCTAACAGGGGCACTGAAGCTTTCTTT	CASSSNRGTEAFF
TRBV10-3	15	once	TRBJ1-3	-	TGTGCCATCAGTCGACAGGCCTCCTCTGGAAACACCATATATTTT	CAISRQASSGNTIYF
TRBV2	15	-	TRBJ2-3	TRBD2	TGTGCCAGCAGACGACTAGCGGGAGCCTCAGATACGCAGTATTTT	CASRRLAGASDTQYF
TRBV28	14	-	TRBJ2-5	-	TGTGCCAGCAGTCTCGGACACGTACAAGAGACCCAGTACTTC	CASSLGHVQETQYF
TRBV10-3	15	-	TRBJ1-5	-	TGTGCCATCAGTGACGGGGGGTTCGGCAATCAGCCCCAGCATTTT	CAISDGGFGNQPQHF
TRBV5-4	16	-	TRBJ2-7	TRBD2	TGTGCCAGCAGCTTCGCGTGGGGACTAGGTCTCTACGAGCAGTACTTC	CASSFAWGLGLYEQYF